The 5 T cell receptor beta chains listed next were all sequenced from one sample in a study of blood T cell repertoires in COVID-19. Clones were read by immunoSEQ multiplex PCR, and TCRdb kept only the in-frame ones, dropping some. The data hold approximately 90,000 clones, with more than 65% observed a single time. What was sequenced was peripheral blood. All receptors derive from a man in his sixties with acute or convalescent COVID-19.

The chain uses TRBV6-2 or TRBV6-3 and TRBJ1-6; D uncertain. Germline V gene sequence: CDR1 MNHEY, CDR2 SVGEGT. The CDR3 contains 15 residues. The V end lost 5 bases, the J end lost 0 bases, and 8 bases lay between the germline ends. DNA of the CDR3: TGTGCCAGCAGTCCCGGGAGCTCCTATAATTCACCCCTCCACTTT. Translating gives CASSPGSSYNSPLHF.

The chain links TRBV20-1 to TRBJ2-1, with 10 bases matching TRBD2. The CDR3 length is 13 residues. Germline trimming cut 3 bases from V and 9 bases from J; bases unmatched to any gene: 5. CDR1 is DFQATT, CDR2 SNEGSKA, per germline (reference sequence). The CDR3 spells CSASSGGRSEQFF. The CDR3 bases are TGCAGTGCTAGTAGCGGGGGGAGGAGTGAGCAGTTCTTC.

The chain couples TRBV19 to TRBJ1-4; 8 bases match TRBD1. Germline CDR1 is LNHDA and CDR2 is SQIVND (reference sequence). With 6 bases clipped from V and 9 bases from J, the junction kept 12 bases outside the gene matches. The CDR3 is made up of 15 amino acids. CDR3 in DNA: TGTGCCAGTAGCGGGCCATGGACAGGGATGAAAAAACTGTTTTTT. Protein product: CASSGPWTGMKKLFF.

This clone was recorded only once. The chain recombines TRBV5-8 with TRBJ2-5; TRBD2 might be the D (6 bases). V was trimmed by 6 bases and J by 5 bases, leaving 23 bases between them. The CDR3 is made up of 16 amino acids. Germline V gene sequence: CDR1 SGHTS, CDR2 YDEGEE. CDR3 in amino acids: CASTPRRGIRGETQYF. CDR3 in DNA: TGTGCCAGCACCCCTCGGCGCGGGATTCGAGGGGAGACCCAGTACTTC.

CDR3 in amino acids: CASSVLSRVNEKLFF. Written as DNA, the CDR3 is TGTGCCAGCAGCGTTCTCTCGAGGGTTAATGAAAAACTGTTTTTT. The chain couples TRBV5-5 to TRBJ1-4; D is undetermined. V was cut by 4 bases and J by 4 bases, with 14 bases left in between. Germline values: CDR1 SGHKS, CDR2 YYEKEE (reference sequence). The CDR3 covers 15 residues. Based on the CDR3 plus reference TRBV5-5 and TRBJ1-4, the full variable domain is DAGVTQSPTHLIKTRGQQVTLRCSPISGHKSVSWYQQVLGQGPQFIFQYYEKEERGRGNFPDRFSARQFPNYSSELNVNALLLGDSALYLCASSVLSRVNEKLFFGSGTQLSVL.